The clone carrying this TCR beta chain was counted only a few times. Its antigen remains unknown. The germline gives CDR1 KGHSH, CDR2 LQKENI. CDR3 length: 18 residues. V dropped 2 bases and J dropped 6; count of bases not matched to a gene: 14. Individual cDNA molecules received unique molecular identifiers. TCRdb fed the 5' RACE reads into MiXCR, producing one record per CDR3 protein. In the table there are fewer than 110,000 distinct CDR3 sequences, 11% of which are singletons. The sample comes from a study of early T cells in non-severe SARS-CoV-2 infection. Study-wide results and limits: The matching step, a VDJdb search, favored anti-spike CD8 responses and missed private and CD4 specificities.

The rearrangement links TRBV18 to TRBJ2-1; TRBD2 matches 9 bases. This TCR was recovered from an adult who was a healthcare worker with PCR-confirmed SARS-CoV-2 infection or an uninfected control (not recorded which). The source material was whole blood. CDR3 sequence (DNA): TGTGCCAGCTCACCAGCGGTTGGGGCTAGCGGGAATGCCAATGAGCAGTTCTTC. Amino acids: CASSPAVGASGNANEQFF.